This record covers a single T cell receptor beta chain. Libraries were prepared by immunoSEQ multiplex PCR; TCRdb keeps only in-frame clonotypes and omits some of them. The table shows approximately 9,700 clones, with 98% occurring only once. The data stem from a study of T cells after posttransplantation cyclophosphamide. From germline, CDR1 is MNHEY and CDR2 SMNVEV (reference sequence). The J segment lost 1 base and the V segment lost 3 bases, leaving 0 bases of the junction unmatched. The CDR3 has 14 residues. The naive gate required viable CD3+CD4+ or CD3+CD8+ cells with CCR7+CD45RA+CD45RO-CD95-CD27+CD28+ phenotype.

The receptor was isolated from a woman in her fifties or sixties in good health, CMV-negative, and a related stem cell transplant donor. Material for sequencing was naive CD4+ T cells sorted from PBMCs. This chain links TRBV27 with TRBJ2-3; 8 positions agree with TRBD2. CDR3 DNA sequence: TGTGCCAGCAGTTTTAGCGGGGGCACAGATACGCAGTATTTT. Its translation is CASSFSGGTDTQYF.